The table lists the clone carrying this T cell receptor beta chain with a few counts. The data belong to a study of blood T cells in healthy people across ages. Donors were systemically healthy Caucasian individuals from Russia aged about 6 to 90 years. Primed by a sample-barcoded 5' primer and a J-beta primer mix, a second PCR proceeded for about 6 to 12 cycles. One entry per CDR3 protein results from TCRdb running MiXCR on the 5' RACE reads. Of hundreds of thousands of distinct CDR3 sequences listed, 24% are singletons. Germline V gene sequence: CDR1 MNHEY, CDR2 SVGAGI. The CDR3 spans 15 residues. These data also featured in a second study, about T cells of mothers and their children. Per that study: At a rate of around 1.4 ug per 15 ul, cDNA synthesis received all of the extracted RNA. The overlap seen between related mothers and children slightly exceeded that of unrelated pairs, though not significantly.

The sequencing sample was made of blood. This clonotype was sampled from a boy between 10 and 17 years old in good health. The chain links TRBV6-5 to TRBJ2-5, with 8 bases that match TRBD2. The J call may be wrong; the DNA end is better matched by TRBJ2-7. The CDR3: CASSYLGTSSYEQYF. The CDR3 region has the DNA TGTGCCAGCAGTTACCTGGGGACTAGCTCCTACGAGCAGTACTTC.